The present T cell receptor beta chain was sequenced within a study of technical replicates of blood from a few donors. CDR3 length: 12 amino acids. With 7 bases removed from V and 7 bases from J, the gap between germline ends came to 14 bases. CDR1 SGHAT and CDR2 FQNNGV come from the germline V gene. Libraries were prepared by immunoSEQ multiplex PCR; TCRdb keeps only in-frame clonotypes and omits some of them. The sample includes 98,000 or so clones, approximately 96% of them seen just once. The receptor was isolated from a human donor in good health. V gene TRBV11-2 combines with J gene TRBJ2-7; TRBD1 might be the D (5 bases). Source material: T cells isolated from PBMCs. The CDR3 DNA sequence: TGTGCCAGCACCCAGGACACGAGGGAGCAGTACTTC. The encoded protein is CASTQDTREQYF.